A selection of T cell receptor beta chains follows, all from one sample in a study of monozygotic twins with inflammatory bowel disease. TCRdb re-analyzed the 5' RACE reads; it lists each CDR3 protein once, without DNA. The listing contains approximately 400,000 distinct CDR3 sequences. Sequencing input: blood. These receptors all stem from a human donor with ulcerative colitis or Crohn's disease, or a healthy co-twin of an affected twin (not recorded which). Both conserved end residues are part of each CDR3. Fields, in order: J gene, V gene, CDR3 protein.

>TRBJ1-2|TRBV5-1
CASSLTGQGHDGYTF
>TRBJ2-1|TRBV5-1
CASSPRRLAPSSYNEQFF
>TRBJ2-5|TRBV5-1
CASSRSNIGTGGQETQYF
>TRBJ2-3|TRBV15
CATSKRTDTQYF
>TRBJ2-5|TRBV5-6
CASSSAGTEETQYF
>TRBJ2-2|TRBV7-9
CASSSTTRNTGELFF
>TRBJ2-5|TRBV25-1
CASSDTSGGPRRTQYF
>TRBJ1-3|TRBV18
CASSPRQDGNTIYF
>TRBJ1-5|TRBV6-2/TRBV6-3
CASSYDGNQPQHF
>TRBJ2-1|TRBV20-1
CSASKIVYNEQFF
>TRBJ1-2|TRBV18
CASSRPTTDGQNGYTF
>TRBJ2-1|TRBV20-1
CSARDGVFPDEQFF
>TRBJ2-2|TRBV2
CASRDSGVTGELFF
>TRBJ1-3|TRBV27
CASRPGDFLSGNTIYF
>TRBJ2-1|TRBV27
CASSRDEITSYNEQFF
>TRBJ2-7|TRBV5-6
CASSLLSGRTYEQYF
>TRBJ2-5|TRBV19
CASRSRGVQETQYF
>TRBJ2-3|TRBV6-5
CASSSPRDDTQYF
>TRBJ1-1|TRBV5-1
CASAPALWDTEAFF
>TRBJ2-1|TRBV20-1
CSASRQGPGEQFF
>TRBJ1-1|TRBV5-1
CASSLEEGALTEAFF
>TRBJ2-5|TRBV7-2
CASSSWTSGAETQYF
>TRBJ2-7|TRBV5-1
CASSSPGRNSYEQNF
>TRBJ2-2|TRBV3-1
CASSQGGLAGGTGELFF
>TRBJ1-4|TRBV5-1
CASSLSGPGANEKLFF
>TRBJ2-3|TRBV5-1
CASSSLTSGASDTQYF
>TRBJ2-5|TRBV5-1
CASSLGQGQETQYF
>TRBJ2-3|TRBV20-1
CSAKRGGGTDTQYF
>TRBJ2-5|TRBV11-2
CASSSGTSGVASQYF
>TRBJ2-2|TRBV19
CASSHRGGELFF
>TRBJ2-7|TRBV18
CASSPRDLLKEQYF
>TRBJ1-4|TRBV4-1
CASSPTGGSEKLFF
>TRBJ2-2|TRBV7-6
CASSSWTSGRANTGELFF
>TRBJ2-5|TRBV10-3
CAISYRRGPETQYF
>TRBJ1-6|TRBV9
CASYGAYNSPLHF
>TRBJ2-1|TRBV27
CASSKLAGAYNEQFF
>TRBJ2-1|TRBV5-6
CASSSGRQGIPYNEQFF
>TRBJ2-3|TRBV12-3/TRBV12-4
CASSLRASVADTQYF
>TRBJ2-5|TRBV7-3
CASSPGGGLQETQYF
>TRBJ1-1|TRBV6-2/TRBV6-3
CASRLGTNTEAFF
>TRBJ1-2|TRBV6-6
CASNQGYYGYTF
>TRBJ2-7|TRBV3-1
CASSPFGGVYEQYF
>TRBJ2-7|TRBV18
CASSLTGGQGYEQYF
>TRBJ2-7|TRBV5-1
CASSKDTRNYEQYF
>TRBJ2-3|TRBV11-2
CASSSDRAATQYF